What follows are 9 T cell receptor beta chains derived from one specimen sequenced in a study of T cells in Graves' hyperthyroidism and ophthalmopathy. Amplified TCR beta CDR3 regions came from RNA transcripts. During a first-round RT-PCR of the TCR CDR3, the HTBI primer set was used. TCRdb itself ran the multiplex PCR reads through MiXCR, one entry per CDR3 protein. The table shows some 620,000 distinct CDR3 sequences, with roughly 15% occurring only once. Input material: blood. These receptors came from a woman aged 30 to 39 with Graves' hyperthyroidism.

Many counts were recorded for this clonotype. This chain uses TRBV6-5 with TRBJ1-1; D remains unclear. Germline V gene data show CDR1 as MNHEY and CDR2 as SVGAGI. V was trimmed by 2 bases and J by 3 bases, leaving 10 bases between them. The CDR3 has 14 amino acids. The CDR3 region is CASSYAAGYTEAFF. CDR3 coding DNA: TGTGCCAGCAGTTACGCCGCAGGCTACACTGAAGCTTTCTTT.

This chain uses TRBV28 with TRBJ2-3; TRBD2 matches at 15 bases. The V segment lost 5 bases and the J segment 2 bases; nucleotides outside the gene matches: 14. This CDR3 has 20 amino acids. Germline CDR1 reads MDHEN; CDR2 reads SYDVKM. This CDR3 is CASSPRGLGTSGGTTDTQYF. CDR3 nucleotide sequence: TGTGCCAGCAGTCCTAGGGGGCTGGGGACTAGCGGGGGGACCACAGATACGCAGTATTTT.

The sample holds many counts of this clonotype. The chain links TRBV2 to TRBJ1-4; 7 positions match TRBD1. CDR1 is SNHLY and CDR2 is FYNNEI in the germline V gene. J was trimmed by 3 bases and V by 11 bases; bases with no gene match: 6. This CDR3 has 13 residues. In nucleotides, the CDR3 is TGTGCCGCCAAGACAGGGCCTAATGAAAAACTGTTTTTT. This encodes CAAKTGPNEKLFF.

A few counts support this clonotype. V gene TRBV9 combines with J gene TRBJ2-2; D might be TRBD2 (6 bases). Per germline, CDR1 SGDLS and CDR2 YYNGEE. Trimming cost V 0 bases and J 1 base, with 10 bases left between them. This CDR3 has 16 amino acids. The DNA for the CDR3 is TGTGCCAGCAGCGTAGGGGCCGGGAGGAACACCGGGGAGCTGTTTTTT. Its translation: CASSVGAGRNTGELFF. Combining the CDR3 with reference TRBV9 and TRBJ2-2 gives the whole variable domain DSGVTQTPKHLITATGQRVTLRCSPRSGDLSVYWYQQSLDQGLQFLIQYYNGEERAKGNILERFSAQQFPDLHSELNLSSLELGDSALYFCASSVGAGRNTGELFFGEGSRLTVL.

J is TRBJ1-2 and V is TRBV6-1; 8 nucleotides match TRBD1. The CDR3 sequence is 15 residues long. Germline V gene sequence: CDR1 MNHNS, CDR2 SASEGT. V lost 2 bases to trimming and J lost 6 bases; unmatched junction nucleotides: 8. The CDR3 DNA reads TGTGCCAGCAGTGAAAGGACAGGGAGAGGGAATGGCTACACCTTC. Its protein product is CASSERTGRGNGYTF.

With respect to this clonotype: A much larger clone lies a single base off, so this may be a read error. The rearrangement joins TRBV7-9 to TRBJ2-1; 7 bases are a match to TRBD2. CDR3 length: 16 residues. J was trimmed by 4 bases and V by 3 bases; bases with no gene match: 9. Germline V gene lookup returns CDR1 SEHNR and CDR2 FQNEAQ (reference sequence). CDR3 nucleotides: TGTGCCAGCAGCTTGGGGGGGGGGGGGGTTTACAATGAGCAGTTCTTC. It codes for CASSLGGGGVYNEQFF.

Many counts were recorded for this clonotype. This chain connects TRBV20-1 to TRBJ1-2; weak D call: TRBD1 (6 bases). CDR3 size: 16 residues. The V and J ends lost 0 bases and 4 bases respectively, with 18 bases between them. In germline, CDR1 is DFQATT, CDR2 SNEGSKA (reference sequence). The CDR3 nucleotides read TGCAGTGCTAGAGAGACAGGAGGATCCGTCGGCTATGGCTACACCTTC. Translated: CSARETGGSVGYGYTF.

Only a few counts were recorded for this clonotype. The V and J genes are TRBV20-1 and TRBJ2-1; no definite D call. Germline V gene data show CDR1 as DFQATT and CDR2 as SNEGSKA (reference sequence). The CDR3 spans 12 residues. V was cut by 1 base and J by 9 bases, with 10 bases left in between. CDR3 protein: CSARGPWIEQFF. CDR3 nucleotides: TGCAGTGCTAGAGGCCCCTGGATTGAGCAGTTCTTC.

In regard to this clonotype: A much bigger clone sits one base away, suggesting this may be a read error. No conserved phenylalanine or tryptophan ends this CDR3, so it is likely a read error. The rearrangement joins TRBV20-1 to TRBJ2-7; TRBD1 aligns across 7 bases. This CDR3 contains 14 residues. Trimming removed 5 bases from V and 4 bases from J; junction bases left unmatched: 11. From germline, CDR1 is DFQATT and CDR2 SNEGSKA (reference sequence). CDR3 sequence reads: CSADRDRRVYEQYL. CDR3 sequence (DNA): TGCAGTGCTGATAGGGACAGAAGAGTTTACGAGCAGTACCTC.